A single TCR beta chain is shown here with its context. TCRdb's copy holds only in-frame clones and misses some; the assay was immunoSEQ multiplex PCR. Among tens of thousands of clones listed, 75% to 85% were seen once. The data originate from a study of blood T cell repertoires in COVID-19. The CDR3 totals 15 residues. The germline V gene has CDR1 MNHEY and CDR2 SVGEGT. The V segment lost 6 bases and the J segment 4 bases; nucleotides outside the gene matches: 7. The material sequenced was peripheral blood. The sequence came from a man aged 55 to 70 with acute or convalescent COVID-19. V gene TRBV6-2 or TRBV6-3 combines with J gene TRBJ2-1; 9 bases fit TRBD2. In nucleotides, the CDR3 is TGTGCCAGCAGCCGCGCCACTAGCGGGTACAATGAGCAGTTCTTC. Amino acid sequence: CASSRATSGYNEQFF.